Here is one T cell receptor beta chain with its context. As yet, its antigen is unknown. V was trimmed by 6 bases and J by 2 bases, leaving 14 bases between them. Germline-derived CDR1 and CDR2 are SQVTM and ANQGSEA. CDR3 length equals 15 residues. Method: immunoSEQ multiplex PCR; TCRdb's copy keeps in-frame clones and lacks some. The repertoire includes about 7,600 clones, more than 65% of them detected once, and approximately 4% sits in the top ten. This sample was taken from a study of PD-1 blockade in classical Hodgkin lymphoma. Exposure to brentuximab vedotin varied, and each patient had relapsed following autologous stem cell transplantation. The study purified CD4+ T cells from thawed PBMCs using magnetic negative selection. The patients, who had relapsed/refractory classical Hodgkin lymphoma, achieved best responses of complete response, partial response or progressive disease. Notes on the study in general: Repertoires differed for reasons still undefined, possibly disease activity or prior therapy.

The sequences come from CD4+ T cells from blood, collected at baseline. The sequence derives from a human donor with classical Hodgkin lymphoma. This chain joins TRBV29-1 and TRBJ2-6; possible D gene TRBD2, 5 bases. In DNA form, the CDR3 reads TGCAGCGTCTGGAGCTCGGGGACTGGGGCCAACGTCCTGACTTTC. This translates into CSVWSSGTGANVLTF.